Listed below are T cell receptor beta chains from one sample, sequenced in a study of blood T cell repertoires in COVID-19. The data were produced by immunoSEQ multiplex PCR, yet TCRdb's version contains in-frame clones alone and is incomplete. The table shows 200,000 to 300,000 clones, with 70% to 85% occurring only once. The sequencing input was peripheral blood. These receptors originate from a woman over 75 with acute or convalescent COVID-19. CDR3s include the opening cysteine and the closing phenylalanine or tryptophan. The D gene is left open where the match is weak. Some rows mark clone size as missing; the rest say once, few, many or name a class of expanded clone.

TRBD2 TRBJ2-5 TRBV19 NA TGTGCCAGTAGTCCAACGGGACTAGCGGGTGAGACCCAGTACTTC CASSPTGLAGETQYF
TRBD1 TRBJ2-7 TRBV23-1 NA TGCGCCAGCAGTCACACAGGGGGCCCCTACCTGGGGGAGCAGTACTTC CASSHTGGPYLGEQYF
TRBD1 TRBJ1-1 TRBV10-3 NA TGTGCCATCAGCCAGGGGGGAATCGGAACTGAAGCTTTCTTT CAISQGGIGTEAFF
NA TRBJ1-3 TRBV28 NA TGTGCCAGCAGTTTATGGCGGCGGGGGGGAAACACCATATATTTT CASSLWRRGGNTIYF
NA TRBJ2-5 TRBV6-5 once TGTGCCAGCACCGAGGGTGGGCTGGGGGAGACCCAGTACTTC CASTEGGLGETQYF
TRBD2 TRBJ2-7 TRBV2 NA TGTGCCAGCAGTGAAATGTCGGGACTAGTTTCCTTCGAGCAGTACTTC CASSEMSGLVSFEQYF
TRBD1 TRBJ2-3 TRBV19 NA TGTGCCAGTACCGGGACAGGGAGCACAGATACGCAGTATTTT CASTGTGSTDTQYF
TRBD2 TRBJ2-2 TRBV5-4 NA TGTGCCAGCAGCGCCCTAGCGGGAGGCCCGAACACCGGGGAGCTGTTTTTT CASSALAGGPNTGELFF
TRBD1 TRBJ2-1 TRBV6-2/TRBV6-3 NA TGTGCCAGCAGTCTTGGTTGGGGAGACAGGGGGTCATCCCTCAATGAGCAGTTCTTC CASSLGWGDRGSSLNEQFF
NA TRBJ1-5 TRBV2 few TGTGCCAGCAGAGGGGACACCCAGCCCCAGCATTTT CASRGDTQPQHF
NA TRBJ1-4 TRBV3-1/TRBV3-2 NA TGTGCCAGCAGCCTCTGGACAGCAACTAATGAAAAACTGTTTTTT CASSLWTATNEKLFF
NA TRBJ1-3 TRBV5-3 once TGTGCCAGAAGCTTAGGCAGGGCTGGAAACACCATATATTTT CARSLGRAGNTIYF
TRBD1 TRBJ1-2 TRBV18 NA TGTGCCAGCTCACGACCTCCCGGGACAGGGGTCTCTGGCTACACCTTC CASSRPPGTGVSGYTF
TRBD2 TRBJ2-1 TRBV5-6 NA TGTGCCAGCATTAAAAGCGGGGGGGCCCTCAATGAGCAGTTCTTC CASIKSGGALNEQFF
NA TRBJ2-3 TRBV4-1 once TGCGCCAGCAGCCCTACCACAGATACGCAGTATTTT CASSPTTDTQYF
NA TRBJ1-4 TRBV4-2 NA TGTGCCAGCAGCCAAGGGGGAGGGAAGGGTGAAAAACTGTTTTTT CASSQGGGKGEKLFF
NA TRBJ1-2 TRBV12-3/TRBV12-4 few TGTGCCAGCAGTTCCTTACAGGGCTTGGGCTACACCTTC CASSSLQGLGYTF
NA TRBJ1-3 TRBV29-1 NA TGCAGCGTTGGGGCCCCCGGAGTGGGGGGTCGCTCTGGAAACACCATATATTTT CSVGAPGVGGRSGNTIYF
NA TRBJ1-2 TRBV4-1 NA TGCGCCAGCAGCCAAGAGTATATAAACTATGGCTACACCTTC CASSQEYINYGYTF
NA TRBJ2-3 TRBV4-3 few TGCGCCAGCAGCCAAGATTTCACCAGGGGTGAATATGCAGATACGCAGTATTTT CASSQDFTRGEYADTQYF
TRBD2 TRBJ2-3 TRBV2 NA TGTGCCAGCAGGGTTAGCGGGGGGCCCACAGATACGCAGTATTTT CASRVSGGPTDTQYF
NA TRBJ2-1 TRBV30 NA TGTGCCTGGAGTCGTGGGGAGGACAATGAGCAGTTCTTC CAWSRGEDNEQFF
NA TRBJ2-4 TRBV2 few TGTGCCAGCAGTGACTTCGCGGGTGGGACATTAGCCAAAAACATTCAGTACTTC CASSDFAGGTLAKNIQYF
NA TRBJ2-1 TRBV3-1/TRBV3-2 few TGTGCCAGCAGCCAACAGGGGAAGTCTTACAATGAGCAGTTCTTC CASSQQGKSYNEQFF
TRBD1 TRBJ1-6 TRBV18 NA TGTGCCAGCTCACAACGACAGGGGGCAGGTGATTCACCCCTCCACTTT CASSQRQGAGDSPLHF
NA TRBJ1-5 TRBV6-5 NA TGTGCCAGCAGTAGCCAGCGGTCTCGCAATCAGCCCCAGCATTTT CASSSQRSRNQPQHF
TRBD1 TRBJ1-2 TRBV15 NA TGTGCCACCAGCACCCCCTCGGCGGACAGGTCCTATGGCTACACCTTC CATSTPSADRSYGYTF
TRBD2 TRBJ2-7 TRBV2 NA TGTGCCAGCAGTGTTGCTAGCGGGGGGCCTTACGAGCAGTACTTC CASSVASGGPYEQYF
TRBD1 TRBJ1-5 TRBV5-1 NA TGCGCCAGCAGCCAGCTGACAGGGGGCGAGGCCAATAGCAATCAGCCCCAGCATTTT CASSQLTGGEANSNQPQHF
TRBD1 TRBJ1-5 TRBV2 NA TGTGCCAGCAGAGACGCCCGACAGGGTTTTCAGCCCCAGCATTTT CASRDARQGFQPQHF
TRBD1 TRBJ1-2 TRBV12-3/TRBV12-4 NA TGTGCCAGCGACGGACAGGGGGATAGTGGCTACACCTTC CASDGQGDSGYTF
NA TRBJ2-3 TRBV7-3 NA TGTGCCAGCAGCCGGACTAGCACAGATACGCAGTATTTT CASSRTSTDTQYF
NA TRBJ1-4 TRBV2 NA TGTGCCAGCAGTGAAACAGGGTGGGTTAATGAAAAACTGTTTTTT CASSETGWVNEKLFF
NA TRBJ1-6 TRBV2 NA TGTGCCAGCAGTGAAGCCACCAGTCTCGTAGGGGATTCACCCCTCCACTTT CASSEATSLVGDSPLHF
NA TRBJ2-1 TRBV30 NA TGTGCCTGGAGGTACAGTCGTGATGAGCAGTTCTTC CAWRYSRDEQFF
TRBD1 TRBJ1-1 TRBV19 NA TGTGCCAGTAGTGCCTACAGGGGGCGCCGGGACACTGAAGCTTTCTTT CASSAYRGRRDTEAFF
NA TRBJ1-5 TRBV28 NA TGTGCCAGCAGTTTCCTGGGGGGGATTAGCAATCAGCCCCAGCATTTT CASSFLGGISNQPQHF
TRBD1 TRBJ1-3 TRBV7-2 NA TGTGCCAGCAGCACCCGGACAGGGGTGGCGGGAAACACCATATATTTT CASSTRTGVAGNTIYF
NA TRBJ2-2 TRBV7-9 NA TGTGCCAGCAGCCAAGGAGGGAACGGGGAGCTGTTTTTT CASSQGGNGELFF
NA TRBJ1-6 TRBV20-1 NA TGCAGTGCTAGTGGGCAGACCTATAATTCACCCCTCCACTTT CSASGQTYNSPLHF
NA TRBJ1-5 TRBV2 few TGTGCCAGCAGTGGACAGTTAAACAATCAGCCCCAGCATTTT CASSGQLNNQPQHF
NA TRBJ1-3 TRBV20-1 NA TGCAGTGCTAGTGGGAGAGGCTTAGGTGAAAACACCATATATTTT CSASGRGLGENTIYF
TRBD1 TRBJ2-7 TRBV19 NA TGTGCCAGTAGTCCGGGGACAGGTCCCTACGAGCAGTACTTC CASSPGTGPYEQYF
TRBD2 TRBJ2-3 TRBV29-1 NA TGCAGCGGACTTAGCGGGGGGGCAATAGATACGCAGTATTTT CSGLSGGAIDTQYF
TRBD1 TRBJ2-7 TRBV15 NA TGTGCCACCAGCAGGGACAGGGGGCTTGGCGAGCAGTACTTC CATSRDRGLGEQYF
NA TRBJ1-1 TRBV4-3 NA TGCGCCAGCAGCCAAGAGGGTGTCAGGGGAACTTTCTTT CASSQEGVRGTFF
TRBD1 TRBJ1-5 TRBV6-5 NA TGTGCCAGCAGTTACGACAGGGGATACCGGCCCCAGCATTTT CASSYDRGYRPQHF
TRBD1 TRBJ1-3 TRBV2 NA TGTGCCAGCAGTAAGACAGGGGCTGGAAACACCATATATTTT CASSKTGAGNTIYF